This section outlines one TCR beta chain sequence together with its context. An end of the junction differs from the germline gene, which may be a read error. This sample was taken from a study of tumor-infiltrating lymphocytes in primary liver carcinoma. Overall study: Roughly 3.65 to 8 million productive TCRbeta reads were obtained per sample, with similar numbers across tissue types.

Starting material of 450 to 500 ng total RNA yielded TCR beta cDNA via a constant-region primer. Libraries covering TCR beta were generated through three nested multiplex PCR rounds (using a slightly modified ARM-PCR). Amplification in the first two PCR rounds was performed using TRBV1-TRBV30 forward primers and a C-beta reverse primer for 9 to 11 cycles each. One entry per CDR3 protein results from TCRdb running MiXCR on the multiplex PCR reads. The sample shows fewer than 110,000 distinct CDR3 sequences, around two thirds of them seen only once. Scientists recovered RNA and DNA together from around 20-30 mg of unsorted bulk tissue. HBV chronically infected the treatment-naive patients. Germline assignment: CDR1 MNHEY and CDR2 SVGAGI. This CDR3 is built from 13 residues.

The TCR sequence derives from a woman in her sixties or seventies with primary liver carcinoma and hepatitis B virus infection. The chain combines TRBV6-5 with TRBJ2-1, with D perhaps matching TRBD2 (7 bases). Sequencing used liver tumor tissue from sampling region 2. Subset meaning: tumor region T2, inferior pole. For the CDR3, the DNA is TGTGCCAGCCAAAGAGGGGGGGCTAATGAGCACTTCTTC. Its protein is CASQRGGANEHFF.